In its sample, the clone carrying this T cell receptor beta chain was seen once. The antigen is undetermined. This sample was included in a study of post-analysis software for immune sequencing data. Overall study context: Relapsing-remitting, secondary progressive and progressive-relapsing forms of multiple sclerosis all featured among disease courses.

Whole-study findings and limits: By F measure, samples from a shared preparation batch strongly co-clustered. TRBV5-6, TRBV5-1 and TRBV20-1 belonged to a set of a handful of TRBV segments that were more frequent in patients than controls. Controls significantly exceeded multiple sclerosis patients in normalized Chao1 diversity.

Unique molecular identifiers were built into the TCR beta cDNA libraries. A single record per CDR3 protein comes from TCRdb applying MiXCR to the PCR reads. Among some 890,000 distinct CDR3 sequences listed, approximately 53% were seen once. The CDR3 runs to 14 residues. The germline V and J ends were trimmed by 2 bases and 5 bases, with 13 bases remaining between them. Germline loops: CDR1 SGHNT, CDR2 YENEEA. The sequenced material came from blood. V usage is TRBV11-3 and J usage is TRBJ2-7; D is uncertain. The sequence was obtained from a girl between 10 and 17 years old with multiple sclerosis. CDR3 sequence (DNA): TGTGCCAGCAGCTTATACAGTTTGGGCGACGAGCAGTACTTC. As protein: CASSLYSLGDEQYF. The full variable domain, with the rest looked up from reference TRBV11-3 and TRBJ2-7, is EAGVVQSPRYKIIEKKQPVAFWCNPISGHNTLYWYLQNLGQGPELLIRYENEEAVDDSQLPKDRFSAERLKGVDSTLKIQPAELGDSAVYLCASSLYSLGDEQYFGPGTRLTVT.